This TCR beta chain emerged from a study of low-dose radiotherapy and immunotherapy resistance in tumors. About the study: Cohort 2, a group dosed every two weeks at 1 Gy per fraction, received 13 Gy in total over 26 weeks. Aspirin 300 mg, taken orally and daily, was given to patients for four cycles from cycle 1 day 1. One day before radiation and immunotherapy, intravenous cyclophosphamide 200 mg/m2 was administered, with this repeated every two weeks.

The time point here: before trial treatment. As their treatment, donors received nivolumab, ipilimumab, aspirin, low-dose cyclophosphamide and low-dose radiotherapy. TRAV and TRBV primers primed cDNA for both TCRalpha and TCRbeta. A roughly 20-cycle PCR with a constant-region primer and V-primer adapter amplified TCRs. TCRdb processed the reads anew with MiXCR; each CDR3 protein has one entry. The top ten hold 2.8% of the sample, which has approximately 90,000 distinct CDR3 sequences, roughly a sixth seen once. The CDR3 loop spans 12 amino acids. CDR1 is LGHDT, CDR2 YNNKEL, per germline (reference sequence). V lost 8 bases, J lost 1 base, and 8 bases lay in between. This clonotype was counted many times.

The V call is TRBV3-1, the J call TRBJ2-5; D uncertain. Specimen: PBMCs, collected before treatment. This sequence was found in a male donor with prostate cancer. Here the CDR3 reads CASGRTQETQYF. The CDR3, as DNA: TGTGCCAGCGGACGGACCCAAGAGACCCAGTACTTC.